One T cell receptor (beta chain) is described in this entry. This clonotype showed up many times. Its target antigen remains unknown. Mismatch with germline at one junction end may stem from a read error. This sample stems from a study of glioma-infiltrating T cells (TCRdb year 2016). In terms of the full investigation: TCR alpha- and beta-chain repertoires were sequenced from glioma tissue, non-neoplastic brain tissue and matched peripheral blood mononuclear cells. Each tissue-infiltrating repertoire was compared with the same patient's peripheral blood repertoire to measure divergence between tissue and blood T-cell populations. The paired cohort comprised three low-grade glioma patients, 7 or 8 primary glioblastoma patients and three non-glioma patients contributing non-neoplastic brain tissue. Overall study outcomes, separate from this receptor: Group comparisons rested on small numbers: three non-neoplastic, three low-grade glioma and eight glioblastoma patients. Very few CDR3 sequences were shared between tissue and blood, attributed to high CDR3 diversity and limited sampling. VJ-independent divergence between tissue and blood was found to be below expectation in non-neoplastic patients but above expectation in all gliomas, particularly low-grade gliomas.

CDR1 and CDR2 were assigned from the germline V gene as KGHSH and LQKENI. Its CDR3 holds 18 amino acids, cysteine through phenylalanine. This entry keeps only the CDR3 DNA: 54 bases, framed from base 1. The iRepertoire nested amplicon-rescue multiplex PCR (arm-PCR) platform was used to amplify TCR alpha and beta CDR3 regions from RNA. The input for one-step reverse transcription and amplification was about 100-450 ng of tissue mRNA or PBMC total RNA. After bead purification, a secondary multiplex PCR added Illumina adapters, and libraries were gel-purified between 200 and 400 bp. Libraries carried internal 6-nucleotide barcodes used for demultiplexing. Libraries were sequenced on an Illumina MiSeq with 2x220 or 2x250 nucleotide paired-end reads. The authors processed their data as follows. Paired reads were merged using FLASH 1.2.11 and aligned with BWA-MEM to the GRCh37 human genome, and TRA and TRB reads were then extracted. V and J assignment used an IMGT-derived reference of cassette sequences and CDR3 motifs that included pseudogenes. Three-frame translation of reads was performed, and productive CDR3s were defined as those with a C...FGXG motif and no stop codons. Clonotypes were defined as unique combinations of V-J cassette pair and CDR3 amino acid sequence. Hamming distance filtering was applied to reads, with thresholds set by the sequence error rate of each sample in mapped regions. TCRdb reanalyzed the raw reads on its own, using fastp at Q25 for trimming and MiXCR for clone calling, and kept in-frame beta chains. Rows with one shared CDR3 protein collapse into an entry with the most common genes and DNA. TCRdb assigned the V and J calls; the authors' analysis was not used. This sample is represented by 110,000 or so distinct CDR3 sequences; 25% of them were singletons. The ten biggest clones cover around a third of the sample.

This sequence uses TRBV18 and TRBJ2-1, with a tentative D gene TRBD2 over 5 matching bases. Material: glioma tissue, nonneoplastic brain tissue, or PBMCs (not recorded which). The source is a human donor with low-grade glioma or glioblastoma, undergoing nonglioma brain surgery, or in good health (not recorded which). The CDR3 protein sequence reads: CASSPPVVLGKVYTEQFF. Read as DNA, the sequence is TGTGCCAGCTCTCCACCGGTGGTTCTCGGGAAGGTCTACACTGAGCAGTTCTTC.